The 7 T cell receptor beta chains listed next were all sequenced from one sample in a study of shared clonotypes between healthy human individuals. TCRdb's copy holds only in-frame clones and misses some; the assay was immunoSEQ multiplex PCR. The sample comprises some 2 million clones, around 96% of which are singletons, and around 1.1% rests with the top ten. Positive CCR7 selection of CD45RO-negative cells yielded the naive CD8 cells, and terminally differentiated effector memory CD45RA+ cells were excluded. Sequencing used naive CD8+ T cells sorted from blood. These receptors originate from a man younger than 30 in good health.

As regards this clone: One end of the junction varies from germline; a read error may be responsible. The chain joins TRBV5-1 to TRBJ2-1; tentatively, D is TRBD1 or TRBD2 (6 bases each). Germline assignment: CDR1 SGHRS and CDR2 YFSETQ. CDR3 size: 14 residues. CDR3 region: CASTLEGAYNEQFF. The DNA of the CDR3 is TGCGCCAGCACCTTGGAGGGGGCCTACAATGAGCAGTTCTTC.

The gene calls are TRBV19 and TRBJ1-2; perhaps TRBD1 as D (6 bases). The CDR3 loop spans 14 amino acids. The V gene's germline CDR1 is LNHDA and CDR2 SQIVND (reference sequence). With 10 bases removed from V and 5 bases from J, the gap between germline ends came to 20 bases. CDR3 in amino acids: CATEGPGTPYGYTF. The CDR3 DNA sequence: TGTGCCACCGAGGGCCCCGGGACACCTTATGGCTACACCTTC.

The chain recombines TRBV27 with TRBJ2-7; TRBD1 is a possible D gene (6 bases). This CDR3 spans 16 amino acids. V was trimmed by 2 bases and J by 2 bases, leaving 16 bases between them. The germline gives CDR1 MNHEY, CDR2 SMNVEV (reference sequence). DNA of the CDR3: TGTGCCAGCAGTTTAATGTACAGGGACCATACCTACGAGCAGTACTTC. It translates to CASSLMYRDHTYEQYF.

The chain joins TRBV6-5 to TRBJ2-7; 10 bases agree with TRBD2. The junction had 8 bases not matched to a gene; V was cut back by 6 bases and J by 6 bases. CDR1 is MNHEY, CDR2 SVGAGI, per germline. The CDR3 totals 14 residues. The CDR3 DNA sequence: TGTGCCAGCAGGTTAAGCGGGAGGGCCCTCGAGCAGTACTTC. Translating it yields CASRLSGRALEQYF.

The chain links TRBV15 to TRBJ2-7; D gene uncertain. Germline V gene data show CDR1 as LNHNV and CDR2 as YYDKDF (reference sequence). This CDR3 is 15 amino acids long. Trimming cost V 0 bases and J 4 bases, with 13 bases left between them. This CDR3 reads CATSRDVSTLYEQYF. The CDR3 nucleotides read TGTGCCACCAGCAGAGATGTTTCGACCCTTTACGAGCAGTACTTC. Together with reference TRBV15 and TRBJ2-7, the CDR3 gives the full variable domain: DAMVIQNPRYQVTQFGKPVTLSCSQTLNHNVMYWYQQKSSQAPKLLFHYYDKDFNNEADTPDNFQSRRPNTSFCFLDIRSPGLGDTAMYLCATSRDVSTLYEQYFGPGTRLTVT.

The J gene is TRBJ1-6, the V gene TRBV6-6; D unresolved. This CDR3 is 13 amino acids long. Germline-derived CDR1 and CDR2 are MNHNY and SVGAGI (reference sequence). V lost 2 bases to trimming and J lost 10 bases, with 9 bases between them. CDR3 bases: TGTGCCAGCAGTTACGAGGGTAGCTCACCCCTCCACTTT. It yields the protein CASSYEGSSPLHF.

The rearrangement joins TRBV4-1 to TRBJ2-7; TRBD1 agrees at 8 bases. V lost 8 bases to trimming and J lost 2 bases; unmatched junction nucleotides: 5. This CDR3 is built from 13 residues. The germline V gene encodes CDR1 MGHRA and CDR2 YSYEKL. The CDR3 DNA reads as TGCGCCAGCCGGGGACAGGATCCCTACGAGCAGTACTTC. Translated, it gives CASRGQDPYEQYF.